The 13 T cell receptor beta chains below come from one sample, sequenced in a study of blood T cell repertoires in COVID-19 (dated by TCRdb to 2020 to 2022). Libraries were prepared through the immunoSEQ multiplex PCR assay. TCRdb provides this immuneACCESS table in a form limited to in-frame rearrangements. Some clones are lacking; in checked studies, under half of them reflect an unresolved V gene, and why the rest are absent is not known. The sample table shows about 350,000 clones, and 80% to 90% are seen once. The top ten clones comprise over 6% of the sample. Material for sequencing was peripheral blood. The receptors derive from a woman between 50 and 59 years old with COVID-19, enrolled during active disease.

This clone was counted only a few times. CDR3 sequence: CASSQQVDSPLHF. The CDR3 nucleotides are TGCGCCAGCAGCCAACAGGTAGATTCACCCCTCCACTTT. The V and J genes are TRBV5-1 and TRBJ1-6; D is possibly TRBD1 (5 bases). Germline assignment: CDR1 SGHRS and CDR2 YFSETQ. This CDR3 is built from 13 residues. V was trimmed by 4 bases and J by 8 bases, leaving 10 bases between them.

V is TRBV6-6 and J is TRBJ2-1, with 9 bases lining up with TRBD2. J lost 1 base, V lost 6 bases, and 1 base had no gene match. Germline V CDR1 and CDR2: MNHNY, SVGAGI (reference sequence). This CDR3 comprises 14 residues. The CDR3 loop reads CASRLAGSYNEQFF. The CDR3 DNA is TGTGCCAGCAGACTAGCGGGTTCCTACAATGAGCAGTTCTTC.

The chain uses TRBV5-1 and TRBJ2-1, with 10 bases that match TRBD2. Trimming at V came to 4 bases and at J to 7 bases, leaving 11 bases not matched to a gene. This CDR3 spans 16 amino acids. CDR1 is SGHRS and CDR2 is YFSETQ in the germline V gene. CDR3 nucleotides: TGCGCCAGCAGCCATAAACGTAGCGGGAGGCGGAATGAGCAGTTCTTC. The encoded protein is CASSHKRSGRRNEQFF.

This chain joins TRBV7-2 and TRBJ1-2; TRBD1 matches 9 bases. CDR1 SGHTA and CDR2 FQGNSA come from the germline V gene. With V trimmed by 4 bases and J by 6 bases, 9 bases remained unmatched. This CDR3 comprises 15 residues. Here the CDR3 reads CASSSAGTGRHGYTF. The CDR3 coding sequence is TGTGCCAGCAGCTCAGCGGGGACAGGGCGACATGGCTACACCTTC.

The chain links TRBV24-1 to TRBJ2-2; 7 bases are a match to TRBD1. The germline CDR1 and CDR2 sequences are KGHDR and SFDVKD. The CDR3 is made up of 15 amino acids. V shed 4 bases and J 5 bases; nucleotides not matched to a gene: 6. The CDR3 DNA sequence: TGTGCCACCAGTGAGTCAGCGACAGGGACCGGGGAGCTGTTTTTT. It is translated as CATSESATGTGELFF.

This clone has just one count. This chain joins TRBV12-1 and TRBJ1-2; the table's D call TRBD1 went unverified against the DNA. TRBV12-1 is reported as a pseudogene. The length of the CDR3 is 15 residues. The CDR3 sequence is CASSLPGQFNYGYTF. The CDR3 DNA is TGTGCCAGCAGCTTACCGGGACAGTTTAACTATGGCTACACCTTC.

The V gene is TRBV27, the J gene TRBJ1-2; D is possibly TRBD1 (5 bases). The CDR3 spans 13 residues. CDR1 and CDR2 from the germline V gene are MNHEY and SMNVEV (reference sequence). The V end was cut by 6 bases, the J end by 7 bases, with 15 bases between. Here the CDR3 reads CASSVIPGGGYTF. CDR3 DNA sequence: TGTGCCAGCAGCGTGATCCCCGGGGGTGGCTACACCTTC.

Turning to this clone: The same CDR3 is also encoded by other DNA sequences in this sample. This chain joins TRBV7-2 and TRBJ1-1; D ambiguous. V lost 1 base and J lost 1, with 7 bases in between. CDR1 and CDR2 (germline): SGHTA, FQGNSA. The CDR3 extends over 14 amino acids. This CDR3 is CASSLVGQNTEAFF. Written as DNA, the CDR3 is TGTGCCAGCAGCTTAGTTGGCCAGAACACTGAAGCTTTCTTT.

CDR3 residues: CASSLALTGSTSWGTDTQYF. The CDR3 DNA reads as TGCGCCAGCAGCTTGGCCCTGACAGGGTCCACCTCCTGGGGGACAGATACGCAGTATTTT. The chain uses TRBV5-1 and TRBJ2-3, with 7 positions matching TRBD1. This CDR3 contains 20 residues. Germline trimming cut 0 bases from V and 3 bases from J; bases unmatched to any gene: 19. Germline V gene sequence: CDR1 SGHRS, CDR2 YFSETQ. Filled out from reference TRBV5-1 and TRBJ2-3, the complete variable domain reads KAGVTQTPRYLIKTRGQQVTLSCSPISGHRSVSWYQQTPGQGLQFLFEYFSETQRNKGNFPGRFSGRQFSNSRSEMNVSTLELGDSALYLCASSLALTGSTSWGTDTQYFGPGTRLTVL.

In its sample, this clone was seen once. This chain links TRBV12-5 with TRBJ2-1, with D possibly matching TRBD1 (8 bases). V dropped 1 base and J dropped 6 bases, with 13 bases sitting between them. The CDR3 contains 15 residues. Germline V gene lookup returns CDR1 LGHNT and CDR2 FRNRAP. CDR3 sequence: CASGLGQGRANEQFF. CDR3 DNA sequence: TGTGCTAGTGGTTTGGGACAGGGGAGGGCCAATGAGCAGTTCTTC.

The V gene is TRBV7-9, the J gene TRBJ2-3; D is perhaps TRBD1 (5 bases). Germline V CDR1 and CDR2: SEHNR, FQNEAQ (reference sequence). This CDR3 comprises 13 residues. V lost 10 bases and J 2 bases, leaving 13 bases between the germline ends. The CDR3 DNA reads TGTGCCACCCCATCCAGGGTCACAGATACGCAGTATTTT. It specifies CATPSRVTDTQYF.

This clone was detected a few times. V is TRBV5-4 and J is TRBJ1-1, with 7 bases matching TRBD1. The CDR3 totals 13 residues. From germline, CDR1 is SGHNT and CDR2 YYREEE (reference sequence). With 2 bases clipped from V and 4 bases from J, the junction kept 2 bases outside the gene matches. The CDR3: CASSFAGGTEAFF. In nucleotides, the CDR3 is TGTGCCAGCAGCTTCGCAGGGGGCACTGAAGCTTTCTTT.

With respect to this clone: Other DNA sequences in the same sample also yield this CDR3. The chain couples TRBV18 to TRBJ1-2; D possibly corresponds to TRBD1 (6 bases). Germline assignment: CDR1 KGHSH and CDR2 LQKENI. The CDR3 has 13 residues. V was trimmed by 2 bases and J by 2 bases, leaving 6 bases between them. CDR3 protein: CASSPDRNYGYTF. CDR3 in DNA: TGTGCCAGCTCACCAGACAGGAACTATGGCTACACCTTC.